Sequencing of this T cell receptor beta chain was carried out in a study of PD-L1 blockade in urothelial cancer. Study as a whole: Bladder-origin urothelial cancer in males covered about 90% of the roughly 30 patients.

Clones were read by immunoSEQ multiplex PCR, and TCRdb kept only the in-frame ones, dropping some. The sample holds roughly 60,000 clones, roughly 82% seen once. The TCR comes from a man aged 70-80 years with urothelial cancer. This specimen was PBMCs, taken around atezolizumab (anti-PD-L1) treatment.

The CDR3 protein is CASRRGGDTQYF. CDR3 coding DNA: TGTGCCAGTAGAAGGGGGGGAGATACGCAGTATTTT. The genes are TRBV19 and TRBJ2-3; a possible D gene is TRBD2 (7 bases). The V and J ends lost 6 bases and 5 bases respectively, with 9 bases between them. Germline CDR1 is LNHDA and CDR2 is SQIVND (reference sequence). This CDR3 spans 12 amino acids.